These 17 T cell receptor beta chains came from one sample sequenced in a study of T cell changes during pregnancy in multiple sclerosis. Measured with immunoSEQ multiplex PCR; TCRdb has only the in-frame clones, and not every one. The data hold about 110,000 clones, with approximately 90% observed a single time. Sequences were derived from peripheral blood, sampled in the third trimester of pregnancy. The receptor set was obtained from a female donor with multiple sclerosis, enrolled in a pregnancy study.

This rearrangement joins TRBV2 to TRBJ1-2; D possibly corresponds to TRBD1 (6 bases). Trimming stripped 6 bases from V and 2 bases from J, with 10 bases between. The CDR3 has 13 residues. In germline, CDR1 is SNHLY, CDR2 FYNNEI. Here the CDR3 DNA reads TGTGCCAGCAGGGCAGGGGCGAACTATGGCTACACCTTC. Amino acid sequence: CASRAGANYGYTF.

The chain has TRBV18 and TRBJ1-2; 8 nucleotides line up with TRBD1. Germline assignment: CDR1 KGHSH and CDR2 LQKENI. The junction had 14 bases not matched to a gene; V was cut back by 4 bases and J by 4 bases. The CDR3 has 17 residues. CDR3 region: CASSLKSTGVDIYGYTF. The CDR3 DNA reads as TGTGCCAGCTCACTAAAATCGACAGGGGTCGACATCTATGGCTACACCTTC. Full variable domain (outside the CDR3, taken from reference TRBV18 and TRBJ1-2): NAGVMQNPRHLVRRRGQEARLRCSPMKGHSHVYWYRQLPEEGLKFMVYLQKENIIDESGMPKERFSAEFPKEGPSILRIQQVVRGDSAAYFCASSLKSTGVDIYGYTFGSGTRLTVV.

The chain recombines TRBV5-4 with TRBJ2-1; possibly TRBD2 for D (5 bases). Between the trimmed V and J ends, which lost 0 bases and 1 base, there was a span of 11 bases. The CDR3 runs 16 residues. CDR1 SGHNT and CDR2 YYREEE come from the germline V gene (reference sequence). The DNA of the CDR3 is TGTGCCAGCAGCTTGGAAGGCAGGAGGTCCTACAATGAGCAGTTCTTC. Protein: CASSLEGRRSYNEQFF.

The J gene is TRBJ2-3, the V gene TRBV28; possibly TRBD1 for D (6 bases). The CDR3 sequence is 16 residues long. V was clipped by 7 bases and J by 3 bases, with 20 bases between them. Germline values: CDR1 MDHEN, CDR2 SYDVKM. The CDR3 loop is CASKRRGNFGTDTQYF. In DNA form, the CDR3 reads TGTGCCAGCAAGCGCAGGGGCAACTTCGGTACAGATACGCAGTATTTT.

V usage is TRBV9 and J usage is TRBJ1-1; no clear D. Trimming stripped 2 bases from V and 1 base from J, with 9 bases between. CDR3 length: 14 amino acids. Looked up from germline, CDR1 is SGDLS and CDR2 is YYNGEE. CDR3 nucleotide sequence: TGTGCCAGCAGCGTGATTCCACAGAACACTGAAGCTTTCTTT. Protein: CASSVIPQNTEAFF.

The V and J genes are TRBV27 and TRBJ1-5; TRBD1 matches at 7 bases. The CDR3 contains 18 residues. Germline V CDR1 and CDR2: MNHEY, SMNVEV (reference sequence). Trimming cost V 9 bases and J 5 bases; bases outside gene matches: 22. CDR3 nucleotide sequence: TGTGCCAGACCATTTACCGGGGACAGACAAACCCGATATCAGCCCCAGCATTTT. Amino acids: CARPFTGDRQTRYQPQHF.

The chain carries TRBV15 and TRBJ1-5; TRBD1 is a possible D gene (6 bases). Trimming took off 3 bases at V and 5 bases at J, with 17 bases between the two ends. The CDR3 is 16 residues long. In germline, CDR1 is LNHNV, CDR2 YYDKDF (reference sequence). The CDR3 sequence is CATSSSTGTPDQPQHF. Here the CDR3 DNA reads TGTGCCACCAGCAGTTCTACCGGGACACCGGATCAGCCCCAGCATTTT.

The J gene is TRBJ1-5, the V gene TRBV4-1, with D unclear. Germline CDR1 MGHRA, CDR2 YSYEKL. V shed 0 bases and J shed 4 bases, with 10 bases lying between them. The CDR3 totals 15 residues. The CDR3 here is CASSQEEGPNQPQHF. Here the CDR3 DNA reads TGCGCCAGCAGCCAAGAGGAGGGCCCGAATCAGCCCCAGCATTTT.

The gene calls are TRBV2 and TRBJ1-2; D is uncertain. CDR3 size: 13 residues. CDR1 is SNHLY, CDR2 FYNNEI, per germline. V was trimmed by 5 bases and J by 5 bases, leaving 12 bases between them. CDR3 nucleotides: TGTGCCAGCAGTCTGTTACAGTCTTATGGCTACACCTTC. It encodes CASSLLQSYGYTF.

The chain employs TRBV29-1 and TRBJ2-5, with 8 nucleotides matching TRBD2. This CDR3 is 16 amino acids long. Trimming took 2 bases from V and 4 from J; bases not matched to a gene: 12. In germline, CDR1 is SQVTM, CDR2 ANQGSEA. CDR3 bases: TGCAGCGTTGAAATATCGAAGCGGGAGAGGCGAGAGACCCAGTACTTC. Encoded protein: CSVEISKRERRETQYF.

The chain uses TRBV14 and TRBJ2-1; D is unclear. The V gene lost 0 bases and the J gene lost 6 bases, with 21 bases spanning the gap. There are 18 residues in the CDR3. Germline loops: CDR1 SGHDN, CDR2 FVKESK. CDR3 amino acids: CASSQEWPTVGRGNEQFF. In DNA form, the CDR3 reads TGTGCCAGCAGCCAAGAATGGCCGACTGTAGGTCGAGGCAATGAGCAGTTCTTC.

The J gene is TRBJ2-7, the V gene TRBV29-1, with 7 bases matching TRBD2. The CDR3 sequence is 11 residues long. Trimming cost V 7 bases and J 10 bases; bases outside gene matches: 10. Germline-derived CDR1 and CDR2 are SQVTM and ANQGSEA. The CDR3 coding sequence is TGCAGCGGGGGAGGGACGGAGGGTCAGTACTTC. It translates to CSGGGTEGQYF.

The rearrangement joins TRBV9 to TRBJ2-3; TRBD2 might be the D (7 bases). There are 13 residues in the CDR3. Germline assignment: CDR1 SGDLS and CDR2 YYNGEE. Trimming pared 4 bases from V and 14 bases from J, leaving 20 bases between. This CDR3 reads CASSSGGSQGRYF. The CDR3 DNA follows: TGTGCCAGCAGCTCCGGCGGGAGTCAGGGGCGGTATTTT.

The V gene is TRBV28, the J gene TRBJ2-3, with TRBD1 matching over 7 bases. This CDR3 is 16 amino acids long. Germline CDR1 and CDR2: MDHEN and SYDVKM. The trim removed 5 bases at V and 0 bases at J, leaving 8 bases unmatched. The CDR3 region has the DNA TGTGCCAGCAGTAAGAGGGGGCTAACTAGCACAGATACGCAGTATTTT. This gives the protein CASSKRGLTSTDTQYF.

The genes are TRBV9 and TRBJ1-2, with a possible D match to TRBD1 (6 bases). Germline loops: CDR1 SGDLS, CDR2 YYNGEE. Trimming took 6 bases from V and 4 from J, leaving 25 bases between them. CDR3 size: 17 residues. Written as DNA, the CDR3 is TGTGCCAGCACCCTTCGCCCAGGGGCGATTCAGTCCTATGGCTACACCTTC. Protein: CASTLRPGAIQSYGYTF.

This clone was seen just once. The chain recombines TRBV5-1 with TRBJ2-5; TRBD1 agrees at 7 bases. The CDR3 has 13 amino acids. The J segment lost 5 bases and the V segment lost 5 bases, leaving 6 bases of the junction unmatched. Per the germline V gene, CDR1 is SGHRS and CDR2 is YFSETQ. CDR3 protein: CASSSTGSETQYF. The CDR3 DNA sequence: TGCGCCAGCAGTTCGACAGGGTCGGAGACCCAGTACTTC.

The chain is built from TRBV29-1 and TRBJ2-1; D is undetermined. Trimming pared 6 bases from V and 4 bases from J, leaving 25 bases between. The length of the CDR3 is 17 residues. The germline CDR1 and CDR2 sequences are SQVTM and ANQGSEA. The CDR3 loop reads CSVALRPGSLPYNEQFF. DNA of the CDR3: TGCAGCGTCGCCTTACGTCCCGGGTCCCTCCCTTACAATGAGCAGTTCTTC.